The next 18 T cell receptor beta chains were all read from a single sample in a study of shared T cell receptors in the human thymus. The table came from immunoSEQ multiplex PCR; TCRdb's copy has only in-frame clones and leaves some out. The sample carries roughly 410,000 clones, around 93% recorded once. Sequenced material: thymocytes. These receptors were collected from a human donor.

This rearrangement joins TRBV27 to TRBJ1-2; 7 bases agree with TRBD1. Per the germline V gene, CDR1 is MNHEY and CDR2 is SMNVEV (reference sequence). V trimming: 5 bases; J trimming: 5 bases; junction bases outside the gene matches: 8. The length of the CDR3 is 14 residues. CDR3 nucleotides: TGTGCCAGCAGTAGACACAGGGGCGAGTATGGCTACACCTTC. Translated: CASSRHRGEYGYTF.

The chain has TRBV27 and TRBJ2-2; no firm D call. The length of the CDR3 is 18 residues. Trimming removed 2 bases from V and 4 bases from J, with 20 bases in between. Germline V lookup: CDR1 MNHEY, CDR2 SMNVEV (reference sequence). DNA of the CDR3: TGTGCCAGCAGTTTAAAGGCGTGGCTCCACGGTTTCACCGGGGAGCTGTTTTTT. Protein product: CASSLKAWLHGFTGELFF.

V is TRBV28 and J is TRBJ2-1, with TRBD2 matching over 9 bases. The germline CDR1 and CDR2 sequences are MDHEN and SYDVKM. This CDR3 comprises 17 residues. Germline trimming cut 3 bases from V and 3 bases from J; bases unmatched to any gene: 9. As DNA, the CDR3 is TGTGCCAGCAGTTTTTATCGGTTAGCGGGAGTCTACAATGAGCAGTTCTTC. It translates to CASSFYRLAGVYNEQFF.

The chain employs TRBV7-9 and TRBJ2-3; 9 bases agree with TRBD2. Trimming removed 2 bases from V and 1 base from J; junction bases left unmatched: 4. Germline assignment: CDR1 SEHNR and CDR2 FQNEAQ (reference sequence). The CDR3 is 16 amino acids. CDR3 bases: TGTGCCAGCAGCTTATTTCAGCGGGAGGGCACAGATACGCAGTATTTT. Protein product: CASSLFQREGTDTQYF.

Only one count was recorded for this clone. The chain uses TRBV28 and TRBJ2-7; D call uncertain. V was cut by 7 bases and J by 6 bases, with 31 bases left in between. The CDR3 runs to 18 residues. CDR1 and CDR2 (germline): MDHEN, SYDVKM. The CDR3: CASTYQRGRLSLGGEQYF. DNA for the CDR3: TGTGCCAGCACCTATCAACGTGGACGGCTATCTTTGGGTGGCGAGCAGTACTTC.

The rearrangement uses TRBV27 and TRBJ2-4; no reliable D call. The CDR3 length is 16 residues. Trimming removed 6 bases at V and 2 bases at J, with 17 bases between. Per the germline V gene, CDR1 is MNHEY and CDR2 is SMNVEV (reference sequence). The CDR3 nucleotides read TGTGCCAGCAGCCCGACGGATCAGGTACCCAAAAACATTCAGTACTTC. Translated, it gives CASSPTDQVPKNIQYF.

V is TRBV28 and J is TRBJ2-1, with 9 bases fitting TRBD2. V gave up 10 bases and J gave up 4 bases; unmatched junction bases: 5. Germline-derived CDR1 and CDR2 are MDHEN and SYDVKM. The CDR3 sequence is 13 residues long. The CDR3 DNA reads TGTGCCATCCTAGCGGGAATTTACAATGAGCAGTTCTTC. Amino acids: CAILAGIYNEQFF.

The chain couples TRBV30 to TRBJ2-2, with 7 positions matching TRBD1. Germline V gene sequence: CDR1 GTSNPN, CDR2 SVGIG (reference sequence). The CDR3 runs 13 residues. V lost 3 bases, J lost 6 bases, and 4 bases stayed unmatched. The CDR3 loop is CAWRVGGAGELFF. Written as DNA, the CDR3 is TGTGCCTGGAGGGTAGGGGGCGCCGGGGAGCTGTTTTTT.

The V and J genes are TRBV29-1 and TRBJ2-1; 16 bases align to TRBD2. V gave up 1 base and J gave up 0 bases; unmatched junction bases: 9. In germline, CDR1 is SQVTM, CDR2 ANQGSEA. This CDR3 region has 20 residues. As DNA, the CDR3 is TGCAGCGTTGAAGGTCCCCCGGGACTAGCGGGAGGGCCCTCCTACAATGAGCAGTTCTTC. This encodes CSVEGPPGLAGGPSYNEQFF.

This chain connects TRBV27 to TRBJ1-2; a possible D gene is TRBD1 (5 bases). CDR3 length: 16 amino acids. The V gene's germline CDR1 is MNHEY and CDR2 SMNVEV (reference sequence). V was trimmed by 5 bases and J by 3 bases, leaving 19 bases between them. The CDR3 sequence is CASSKSGYYPHYGYTF. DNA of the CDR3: TGTGCCAGCAGTAAGTCAGGGTATTATCCCCACTATGGCTACACCTTC.

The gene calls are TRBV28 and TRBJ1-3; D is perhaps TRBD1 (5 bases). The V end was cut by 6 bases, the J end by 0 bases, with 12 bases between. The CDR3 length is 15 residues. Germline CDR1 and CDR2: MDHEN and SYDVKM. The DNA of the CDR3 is TGTGCCAGCAGAGCCCCGGGGGGCTCTGGAAACACCATATATTTT. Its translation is CASRAPGGSGNTIYF.

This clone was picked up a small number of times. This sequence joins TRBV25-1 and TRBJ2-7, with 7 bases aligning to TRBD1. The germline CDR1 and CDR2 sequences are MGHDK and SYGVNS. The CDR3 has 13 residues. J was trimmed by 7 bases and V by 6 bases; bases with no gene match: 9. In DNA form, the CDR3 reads TGTGCCAGCAGGTGGAACAGGGGAAGGGAGCAGTACTTC. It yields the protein CASRWNRGREQYF.

CDR3 region: CAISESGGFDEQYF. CDR3 in DNA: TGTGCCATCAGTGAGTCGGGCGGGTTCGACGAGCAGTACTTC. V gene TRBV10-3 combines with J gene TRBJ2-7; a weak D match, TRBD2 (5 bases). The CDR3 is 14 residues long. Germline CDR1 is ENHRY and CDR2 is SYGVKD. V lost 0 bases, J lost 5 bases, and 11 bases lay in between.

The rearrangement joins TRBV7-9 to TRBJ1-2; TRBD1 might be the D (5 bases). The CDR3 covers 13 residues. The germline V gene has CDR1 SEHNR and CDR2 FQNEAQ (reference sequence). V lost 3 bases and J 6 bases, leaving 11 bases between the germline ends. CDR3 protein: CASSFTAGNGYTF. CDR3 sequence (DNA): TGTGCCAGCAGCTTTACAGCAGGGAATGGCTACACCTTC.

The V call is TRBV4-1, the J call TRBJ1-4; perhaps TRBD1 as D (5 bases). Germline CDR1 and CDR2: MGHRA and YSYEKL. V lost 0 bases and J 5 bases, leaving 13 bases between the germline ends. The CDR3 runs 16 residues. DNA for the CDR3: TGCGCCAGCAGCCAAGATCCATGGGACGGAAATGAAAAACTGTTTTTT. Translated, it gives CASSQDPWDGNEKLFF.

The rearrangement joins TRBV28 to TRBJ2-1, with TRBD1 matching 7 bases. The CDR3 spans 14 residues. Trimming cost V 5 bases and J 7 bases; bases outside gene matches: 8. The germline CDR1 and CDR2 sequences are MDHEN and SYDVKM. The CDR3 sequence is CASSIPGTENEQFF. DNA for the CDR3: TGTGCCAGCAGTATACCCGGGACAGAGAATGAGCAGTTCTTC.

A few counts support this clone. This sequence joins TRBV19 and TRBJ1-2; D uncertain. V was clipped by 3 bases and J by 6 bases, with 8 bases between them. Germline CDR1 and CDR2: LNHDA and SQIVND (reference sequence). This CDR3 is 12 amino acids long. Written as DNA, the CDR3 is TGTGCCAGTAGTATGAACAGTGATGGCTACACCTTC. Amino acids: CASSMNSDGYTF.

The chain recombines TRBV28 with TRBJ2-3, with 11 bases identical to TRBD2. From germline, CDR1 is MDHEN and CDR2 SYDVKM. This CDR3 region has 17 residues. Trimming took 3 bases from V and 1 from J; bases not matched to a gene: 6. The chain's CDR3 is CASSFWGTSGCTDTQYF. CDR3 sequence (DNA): TGTGCCAGCAGTTTTTGGGGGACTAGCGGTTGCACAGATACGCAGTATTTT.